This T cell receptor (beta chain) was recorded in a study of PD-L1 blockade in urothelial cancer. Germline V gene lookup returns CDR1 MNHEY and CDR2 SVGAGI. This CDR3 spans 15 amino acids. The V segment lost 5 bases and the J segment 7 bases; nucleotides outside the gene matches: 11. Added to each PCR by spiking were synthetic TCR analog templates. Measured with immunoSEQ multiplex PCR; TCRdb has only the in-frame clones, and not every one. Here the sample spans about 84,000 clones, approximately 91% being singletons. The material sequenced was PBMCs, taken around atezolizumab (anti-PD-L1) treatment. The chain combines TRBV6-5 with TRBJ2-7, with 10 nucleotides matching TRBD2. This sequence originates from a man aged 55 to 70 with urothelial cancer. The chain's CDR3 is CASSPGLADLKEQYF. The CDR3 region has the DNA TGTGCCAGCAGTCCCGGACTAGCGGATTTGAAAGAGCAGTACTTC.